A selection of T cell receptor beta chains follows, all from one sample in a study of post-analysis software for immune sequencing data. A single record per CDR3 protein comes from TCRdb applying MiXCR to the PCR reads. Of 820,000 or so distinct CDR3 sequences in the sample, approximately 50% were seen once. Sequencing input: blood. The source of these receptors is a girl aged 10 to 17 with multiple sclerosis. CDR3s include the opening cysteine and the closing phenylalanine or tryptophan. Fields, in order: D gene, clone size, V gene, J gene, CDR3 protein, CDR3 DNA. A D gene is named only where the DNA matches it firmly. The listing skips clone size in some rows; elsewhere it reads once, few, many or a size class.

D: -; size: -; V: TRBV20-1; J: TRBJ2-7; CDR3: CSARVSAQPSYEQYF; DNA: TGCAGTGCTAGAGTAAGCGCCCAGCCTTCCTACGAGCAGTACTTC
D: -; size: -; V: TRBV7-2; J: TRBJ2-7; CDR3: CASSLSAGKNYEQYF; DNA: TGTGCCAGCAGCTTATCCGCAGGGAAAAACTACGAGCAGTACTTC
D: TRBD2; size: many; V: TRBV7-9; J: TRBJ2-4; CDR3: CASNELLGGNIQYF; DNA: TGTGCCAGCAACGAGCTTCTCGGGGGGAACATTCAGTACTTC
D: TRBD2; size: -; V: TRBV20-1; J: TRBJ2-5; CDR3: CSAQTSGRARETQYF; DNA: TGCAGTGCCCAAACTAGCGGGAGGGCCAGAGAGACCCAGTACTTC
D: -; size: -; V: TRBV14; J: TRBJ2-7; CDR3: CASRKGGLGAYEQYF; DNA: TGTGCCAGCAGGAAGGGGGGCCTTGGGGCCTACGAGCAGTACTTC
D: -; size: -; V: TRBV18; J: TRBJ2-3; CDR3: CASSPLAWASTDTQYF; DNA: TGTGCCAGCTCACCACTAGCGTGGGCTAGCACAGATACGCAGTATTTT
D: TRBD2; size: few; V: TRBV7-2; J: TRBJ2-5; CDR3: CASSTGTSCETQYF; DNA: TGTGCCAGCAGTACAGGGACTAGCTGCGAGACCCAGTACTTC
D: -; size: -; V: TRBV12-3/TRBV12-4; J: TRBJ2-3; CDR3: CASKKGSRGLRDTQYF; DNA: TGTGCCAGCAAAAAGGGCTCCCGGGGGCTCCGGGATACGCAGTATTTT
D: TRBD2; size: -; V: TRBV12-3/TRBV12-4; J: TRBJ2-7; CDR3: CASRSEGLALGQYF; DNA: TGTGCCAGCAGGTCGGAGGGACTAGCTTTGGGGCAGTACTTC
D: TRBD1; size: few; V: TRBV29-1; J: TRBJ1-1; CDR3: CSVERGPPLNTEAFF; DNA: TGCAGCGTTGAAAGGGGGCCTCCACTGAACACTGAAGCTTTCTTT
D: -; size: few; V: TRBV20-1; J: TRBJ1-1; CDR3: CSASGDIRNTEAFF; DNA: TGCAGTGCTAGTGGGGACATCCGGAACACTGAAGCTTTCTTT
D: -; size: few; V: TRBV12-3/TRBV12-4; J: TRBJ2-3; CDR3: CASNNMGGGSTDTQYF; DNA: TGTGCCAGCAACAATATGGGGGGCGGCAGCACAGATACGCAGTATTTT
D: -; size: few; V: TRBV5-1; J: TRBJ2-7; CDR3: CASSLASRIDEQYF; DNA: TGCGCCAGCAGCTTGGCCAGTAGAATAGACGAGCAGTACTTC
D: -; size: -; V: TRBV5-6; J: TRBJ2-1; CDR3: CASSLALLSSYNEQFF; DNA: TGTGCCAGCAGCTTGGCCCTGTTAAGCTCCTACAATGAGCAGTTCTTC
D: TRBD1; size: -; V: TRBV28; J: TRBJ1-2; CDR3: CASDSRGLGYGYTF; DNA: TGTGCCAGCGACTCCAGGGGGCTGGGCTATGGCTACACCTTC
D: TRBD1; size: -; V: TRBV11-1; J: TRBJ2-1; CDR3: CASSLAGTGRYNEQFF; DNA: TGTGCCAGCAGCTTAGCGGGGACAGGGCGCTACAATGAGCAGTTCTTC
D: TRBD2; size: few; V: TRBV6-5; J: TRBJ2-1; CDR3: CASSRLAGNEQFF; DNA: TGTGCCAGCAGTCGACTAGCGGGGAATGAGCAGTTCTTC
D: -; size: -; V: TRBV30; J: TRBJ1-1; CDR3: CAWGPANAEAFF; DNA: TGTGCCTGGGGACCGGCTAATGCTGAAGCTTTCTTT
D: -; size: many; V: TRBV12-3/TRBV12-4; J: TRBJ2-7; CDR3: CASSFGGYEQYF; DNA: TGTGCCAGCAGTTTCGGCGGCTACGAGCAGTACTTC
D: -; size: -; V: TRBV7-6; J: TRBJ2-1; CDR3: CASSPSGPLSYNEQFF; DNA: TGTGCCAGCAGCCCCAGCGGGCCCCTCTCCTACAATGAGCAGTTCTTC
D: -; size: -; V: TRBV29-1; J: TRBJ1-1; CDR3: CSGVNTEAFF; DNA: TGCAGCGGGGTCAACACTGAAGCTTTCTTT
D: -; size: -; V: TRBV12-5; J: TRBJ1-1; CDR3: CASGLARNTEAFF; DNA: TGTGCTAGTGGTTTGGCCAGGAACACTGAAGCTTTCTTT
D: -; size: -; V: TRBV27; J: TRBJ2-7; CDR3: CASSRIGTQDYEQYF; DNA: TGTGCCAGTAGCCGCATCGGTACACAGGACTACGAGCAGTACTTC